The 20 T cell receptor beta chains given below trace back to one sample, sequenced in a study of blood T cell repertoires in COVID-19. Generated by immunoSEQ multiplex PCR, the TCRdb table keeps only in-frame clones and is missing some. The table records around 300,000 clones, around four fifths of them present only once. Sequencing was performed on peripheral blood. The source of these receptors is a woman between 45 and 65 years old who had recovered from COVID-19.

The chain has TRBV7-3 and TRBJ2-2; D remains ambiguous. The CDR3 sequence is 13 residues long. Trimming cost V 8 bases and J 4 bases, with 11 bases left between them. The germline V gene encodes CDR1 SGHTA and CDR2 FQGTGA. The DNA for the CDR3 is TGTGCCAGCGAAAGAGGTGGCACCGGGGAGCTGTTTTTT. It yields the protein CASERGGTGELFF. The variable domain in full, completed from reference TRBV7-3 and TRBJ2-2, reads GAGVSQTPSNKVTEKGKYVELRCDPISGHTALYWYRQSLGQGPEFLIYFQGTGAADDSGLPNDRFFAVRPEGSVSTLKIQRTERGDSAVYLCASERGGTGELFFGEGSRLTVL.

V and J are TRBV6-5 and TRBJ1-1; 8 nucleotides agree with TRBD1. Germline CDR1 and CDR2: MNHEY and SVGAGI. This CDR3 spans 15 amino acids. V dropped 7 bases and J dropped 3; count of bases not matched to a gene: 10. CDR3 DNA sequence: TGTGCCAGCATCACGACAAACAGGGGGTACACTGAAGCTTTCTTT. Encoded protein: CASITTNRGYTEAFF.

The chain carries TRBV7-8 and TRBJ2-7; 7 bases are a match to TRBD1. The CDR3 has 14 amino acids. With V trimmed by 5 bases and J by 1 base, 5 bases remained unmatched. Germline V gives CDR1 SGHVS, CDR2 FQNEAQ. The CDR3 region is CASSISRGSYEQYF. The DNA for the CDR3 is TGTGCCAGCAGCATTTCCAGGGGGTCCTACGAGCAGTACTTC.

J is TRBJ2-7 and V is TRBV28; 7 bases fit TRBD2. V dropped 8 bases and J dropped 0; count of bases not matched to a gene: 4. The CDR3 spans 13 residues. Germline V gene lookup returns CDR1 MDHEN and CDR2 SYDVKM. The CDR3 sequence is CASGGGPSYEQYF. DNA for the CDR3: TGTGCCAGCGGGGGGGGTCCCTCCTACGAGCAGTACTTC.

The gene calls are TRBV4-3 and TRBJ2-2; D might be TRBD1 (6 bases). In germline, CDR1 is LGHNA, CDR2 YSLEER. Trimming left V 1 base short and J 2 bases short, with 11 bases between. This CDR3 is 16 amino acids long. The CDR3 DNA reads as TGCGCCAGCAGCCAAGTTGCAGGGGTAAACACCGGGGAGCTGTTTTTT. It specifies CASSQVAGVNTGELFF.

The chain couples TRBV15 to TRBJ1-5, with 10 bases fitting TRBD1. CDR1 and CDR2 from the germline V gene are LNHNV and YYDKDF (reference sequence). This CDR3 is built from 18 residues. V lost 3 bases and J lost 2; bases outside the gene matches: 10. The CDR3 sequence: CATSSLALGTGGNQPQHF. In DNA form, the CDR3 reads TGTGCCACCAGCAGCCTAGCCCTGGGGACAGGGGGCAATCAGCCCCAGCATTTT. Filled out from reference TRBV15 and TRBJ1-5, the complete variable domain reads DAMVIQNPRYQVTQFGKPVTLSCSQTLNHNVMYWYQQKSSQAPKLLFHYYDKDFNNEADTPDNFQSRRPNTSFCFLDIRSPGLGDTAMYLCATSSLALGTGGNQPQHFGDGTRLSIL.

The rearrangement links TRBV5-4 to TRBJ1-2; the D is unclear. Trimming shortened V by 0 bases and J by 2 bases, and 11 bases separated the two germline ends. Germline V gene sequence: CDR1 SGHNT, CDR2 YYREEE (reference sequence). The CDR3 totals 15 residues. CDR3 residues: CASSLEPTVNYGYTF. For the CDR3, the DNA is TGTGCCAGCAGCTTGGAACCAACGGTAAACTATGGCTACACCTTC.

The chain combines TRBV5-4 with TRBJ1-2, with D possibly matching TRBD1 (6 bases). The length of the CDR3 is 13 residues. Trimming stripped 7 bases from V and 4 bases from J, with 14 bases between. Germline V lookup: CDR1 SGHNT, CDR2 YYREEE (reference sequence). The CDR3 DNA reads TGTGCCAGCTCGGTACAGGGCCCCTATGGCTACACCTTC. It is translated as CASSVQGPYGYTF. The whole variable domain, filled in from reference TRBV5-4 and TRBJ1-2, reads ETGVTQSPTHLIKTRGQQVTLRCSSQSGHNTVSWYQQALGQGPQFIFQYYREEENGRGNFPPRFSGLQFPNYSSELNVNALELDDSALYLCASSVQGPYGYTFGSGTRLTVV.

The chain joins TRBV7-8 to TRBJ2-1; D might be TRBD2 (6 bases). There are 17 residues in the CDR3. CDR1 and CDR2 from the germline V gene are SGHVS and FQNEAQ. V shed 1 base and J shed 0 bases, with 13 bases lying between them. CDR3 in amino acids: CASSLVSRRASYNEQFF. The CDR3 DNA reads as TGTGCCAGCAGCTTAGTTTCAAGGAGGGCCTCCTACAATGAGCAGTTCTTC.

CDR3 bases: TGTGCCAGCAGCTTTGGACAGGAGGGCCTTTATGGCTACACCTTC. Its protein is CASSFGQEGLYGYTF. The rearrangement joins TRBV7-9 to TRBJ1-2; 7 nucleotides match TRBD1. CDR1 SEHNR and CDR2 FQNEAQ come from the germline V gene (reference sequence). The CDR3 extends over 15 amino acids. The V segment lost 3 bases and the J segment 5 bases; nucleotides outside the gene matches: 9.

The J gene is TRBJ2-7, the V gene TRBV11-2; possibly TRBD1 for D (5 bases). V was cut by 2 bases and J by 6 bases, with 14 bases left in between. Germline CDR1 SGHAT, CDR2 FQNNGV. The CDR3 covers 14 residues. CDR3 sequence reads: CASSLRQGRVEQYF. The CDR3 DNA is TGTGCCAGCAGCTTAAGGCAGGGTCGGGTCGAGCAGTACTTC. Combining the CDR3 with reference TRBV11-2 and TRBJ2-7 gives the whole variable domain EAGVAQSPRYKIIEKRQSVAFWCNPISGHATLYWYQQILGQGPKLLIQFQNNGVVDDSQLPKDRFSAERLKGVDSTLKIQPAKLEDSAVYLCASSLRQGRVEQYFGPGTRLTVT.

The chain combines TRBV15 with TRBJ1-1; 7 bases fit TRBD1. With V trimmed by 3 bases and J by 6 bases, 7 bases remained unmatched. CDR3 length: 14 residues. Germline V CDR1 and CDR2: LNHNV, YYDKDF (reference sequence). CDR3 sequence reads: CATSRQGVAPEAFF. CDR3 nucleotides: TGTGCCACCAGCAGGCAGGGGGTTGCTCCTGAAGCTTTCTTT. Full variable domain (outside the CDR3, taken from reference TRBV15 and TRBJ1-1): DAMVIQNPRYQVTQFGKPVTLSCSQTLNHNVMYWYQQKSSQAPKLLFHYYDKDFNNEADTPDNFQSRRPNTSFCFLDIRSPGLGDTAMYLCATSRQGVAPEAFFGQGTRLTVV.

V gene TRBV6-2 or TRBV6-3 combines with J gene TRBJ2-7; 7 bases map to TRBD1. The CDR3 spans 12 residues. The germline gives CDR1 MNHEY, CDR2 SVGEGT. Trimming removed 5 bases from V and 3 bases from J; junction bases left unmatched: 1. The CDR3 spells CASSRQGYEQYF. CDR3 nucleotide sequence: TGTGCCAGCAGTCGACAGGGCTACGAGCAGTACTTC.

The rearrangement links TRBV19 to TRBJ2-3; 8 nucleotides agree with TRBD2. The CDR3 extends over 17 amino acids. With V trimmed by 5 bases and J by 3 bases, 13 bases remained unmatched. The germline V gene encodes CDR1 LNHDA and CDR2 SQIVND (reference sequence). CDR3 loop: CASSRQWASGPTDTQYF. The CDR3 nucleotides are TGTGCCAGTAGTCGTCAATGGGCTAGCGGGCCTACAGATACGCAGTATTTT.

V gene TRBV27 combines with J gene TRBJ1-5, with no clear D. CDR3 length: 13 residues. V lost 0 bases to trimming and J lost 6 bases, with 6 bases between them. Germline CDR1 is MNHEY and CDR2 is SMNVEV (reference sequence). CDR3 in DNA: TGTGCCAGCAGTTTATCTTTCGGTCAGCCCCAGCATTTT. The encoded protein is CASSLSFGQPQHF.

The chain links TRBV28 to TRBJ2-7, with a possible D match to TRBD1 (6 bases). CDR1 is MDHEN and CDR2 is SYDVKM in the germline V gene. Between the trimmed V and J ends, which lost 5 bases and 2 bases, there was a span of 13 bases. The CDR3 extends over 14 amino acids. DNA for the CDR3: TGTGCCAGCAGTCCAGGGGACGGGACCTACGAGCAGTACTTC. The encoded protein is CASSPGDGTYEQYF.

V usage is TRBV6-4 and J usage is TRBJ2-2; D may be TRBD1 (5 bases). The CDR3 spans 14 residues. V dropped 3 bases and J dropped 7 bases, with 12 bases sitting between them. Germline V gene data show CDR1 as MRHNA and CDR2 as SNTAGT. The CDR3 bases are TGTGCCAGCAGTGAACAGGTGGAGCGCGGGGAGCTGTTTTTT. Translating gives CASSEQVERGELFF.

V gene TRBV7-3 combines with J gene TRBJ2-6; 10 bases map to TRBD1. V shed 6 bases and J 0 bases; nucleotides not matched to a gene: 11. Germline-derived CDR1 and CDR2 are SGHTA and FQGTGA. The CDR3 is 19 amino acids. DNA of the CDR3: TGTGCCAGCAGACCGTACCCGGGACAGGGGTTCTCTGGGGCCAACGTCCTGACTTTC. This gives the protein CASRPYPGQGFSGANVLTF.

The J gene is TRBJ1-1, the V gene TRBV6-5; D is ambiguous. V dropped 6 bases and J dropped 6 bases, with 11 bases sitting between them. Germline CDR1 and CDR2: MNHEY and SVGAGI. The CDR3 extends over 12 amino acids. This CDR3 reads CASSPEGAEAFF. CDR3 nucleotide sequence: TGTGCCAGCAGCCCAGAAGGAGCTGAAGCTTTCTTT.

This clone was seen only a few times. This chain links TRBV6-2 or TRBV6-3 with TRBJ2-5, with 7 bases fitting TRBD2. The CDR3 loop spans 13 amino acids. From germline, CDR1 is MNHEY and CDR2 SVGEGT. V shed 6 bases and J 5 bases; nucleotides not matched to a gene: 6. The CDR3 is CASSREVGETQYF. The CDR3 region has the DNA TGTGCCAGCAGCCGGGAGGTGGGGGAGACCCAGTACTTC.